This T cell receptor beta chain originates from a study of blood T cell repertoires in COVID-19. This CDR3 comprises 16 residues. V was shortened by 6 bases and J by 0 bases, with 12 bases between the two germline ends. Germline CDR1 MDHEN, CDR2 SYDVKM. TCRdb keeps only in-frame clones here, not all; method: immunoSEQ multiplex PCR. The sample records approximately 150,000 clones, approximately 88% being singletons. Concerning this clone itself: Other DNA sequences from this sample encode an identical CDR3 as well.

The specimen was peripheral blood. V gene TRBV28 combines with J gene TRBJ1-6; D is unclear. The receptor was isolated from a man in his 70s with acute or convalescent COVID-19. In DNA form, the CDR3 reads TGTGCCAGCAGCCCTGGAGGGAGCTCCTATAATTCACCCCTCCACTTT. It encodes CASSPGGSSYNSPLHF.